A selection of T cell receptor beta chains follows, all from one sample in a study of T cell responses to AZD1222 COVID-19 vaccine. Sequencing was performed with immunoSEQ multiplex PCR; in TCRdb, only in-frame clones are kept and a portion is missing. The sample lists about 100,000 clones, roughly 84% occurring once. The sample was peripheral blood, taken on day 0 of AZD1222 vaccination. The receptors were gathered from an adult in good health. The CDR3 runs from the conserved cysteine through the conserved F or W. A D gene is named only where the DNA matches it firmly. Not all rows give a size; the values are once, few, many and, for expanded clones, a class.

TRBV10-3	.	TRBJ1-6	.	CAISGMGKDNSPLHF	TGTGCCATCAGTGGAATGGGGAAGGATAATTCACCCCTCCACTTT
TRBV29-1	.	TRBJ1-2	.	CSVVGGKGYTF	TGCAGCGTGGTTGGTGGGAAAGGCTACACCTTC
TRBV13	.	TRBJ1-1	.	CASSLLAGHLTEAFF	TGTGCCAGCAGCTTATTGGCAGGGCACCTCACTGAAGCTTTCTTT
TRBV7-2	.	TRBJ1-1	.	CASSLVRVLNTEAFF	TGTGCCAGCAGCTTAGTTCGGGTTTTGAACACTGAAGCTTTCTTT
TRBV12-2	.	TRBJ1-4	.	CASRSPRVVAGKLFF	TGTGCAAGTCGCTCCCCCCGGGTAGTCGCAGGAAAACTGTTTTTT
TRBV24-1	.	TRBJ1-4	.	CATSDFRGLPPKKLFF	TGTGCCACCAGTGATTTCAGAGGCCTCCCGCCCAAAAAACTGTTTTTT
TRBV5-1	.	TRBJ2-5	TRBD2	CASSSTSGSGIKTQYF	TGCGCCAGCAGCTCCACTAGCGGGAGTGGGATAAAGACCCAGTACTTC
TRBV27	.	TRBJ2-7	.	CASSLTPEGGGCEQYF	TGTGCCAGCAGTTTAACCCCTGAGGGAGGAGGGTGCGAGCAGTACTTC
TRBV2	.	TRBJ1-2	TRBD1	CASSGTGTSSGYTF	TGTGCCAGCAGTGGGACAGGGACCTCTTCTGGCTACACCTTC
TRBV28	once	TRBJ1-2	TRBD1	CASSVAGTGFGYTF	TGTGCCAGCAGTGTCGCCGGGACAGGGTTTGGCTACACCTTC
TRBV11-3	.	TRBJ1-5	.	CASSLESVGGGNQPQHF	TGTGCCAGCAGCTTAGAGTCGGTGGGGGGAGGCAATCAGCCCCAGCATTTT
TRBV19	.	TRBJ1-6	.	CASSVGQGLSYNSPLHF	TGTGCCAGTAGTGTTGGACAAGGACTCTCCTATAATTCACCCCTCCACTTT
TRBV10-1	.	TRBJ2-1	.	CASGEGGYNEQFF	TGCGCCAGCGGCGAGGGCGGTTACAATGAGCAGTTCTTC
TRBV28	.	TRBJ2-2	.	CASSRGGTAQHGELFF	TGTGCCAGCTCTAGGGGAGGGACAGCTCAACACGGGGAGCTGTTTTTT
TRBV28	.	TRBJ2-6	TRBD2	CASTEPPRSGRVGANVLTF	TGTGCCAGCACCGAGCCCCCCCGTAGCGGGAGGGTAGGGGCCAACGTCCTGACTTTC
TRBV18	.	TRBJ1-2	.	CASSPRDYGYTF	TGTGCCAGCTCACCGCGCGACTATGGCTACACCTTC
TRBV19	.	TRBJ2-3	.	CASTLGGTSTDTQYF	TGTGCCAGTACCCTAGGGGGGACTAGCACAGATACGCAGTATTTT
TRBV30	.	TRBJ2-3	.	CAWRRGAPTDTQYF	TGTGCCTGGAGGAGGGGCGCTCCTACAGATACGCAGTATTTT
TRBV28	.	TRBJ2-1	TRBD2	CASRTQTLAVSYNEQFF	TGTGCCAGCAGGACACAGACACTAGCGGTCTCCTACAATGAGCAGTTCTTC
TRBV4-3	.	TRBJ1-4	.	CASSQDPGTGSNNEKLFF	TGCGCCAGCAGCCAAGATCCTGGCACAGGGTCCAATAATGAAAAACTGTTTTTT
TRBV7-9	.	TRBJ2-1	.	CASSLDGSSYNEQFF	TGTGCCAGCAGCTTAGATGGGAGCTCCTACAATGAGCAGTTCTTC
TRBV24-1	.	TRBJ1-4	.	CATTLKEGELFF	TGTGCCACCACCCTAAAGGAGGGTGAACTGTTTTTT
TRBV2	.	TRBJ2-6	.	CASSEQRTGANVLTF	TGTGCCAGCAGTGAACAGCGGACTGGGGCCAACGTCCTGACTTTC
TRBV7-9	.	TRBJ1-1	.	CASNPGALATEAFF	TGTGCCAGCAACCCGGGGGCCCTGGCGACTGAAGCTTTCTTT
TRBV10-1	.	TRBJ1-2	.	CASWFEGNYGYTF	TGCGCCAGCTGGTTCGAGGGGAACTATGGCTACACCTTC
TRBV24-1	.	TRBJ2-1	.	CATSPSGRGTYNEQFF	TGTGCCACCAGTCCCTCGGGGCGGGGAACCTACAATGAGCAGTTCTTC
TRBV15	.	TRBJ2-3	TRBD2	CATSRGGLASTDTQYF	TGTGCCACCAGCAGAGGAGGACTAGCTTCCACAGATACGCAGTATTTT
TRBV6-2/TRBV6-3	.	TRBJ2-1	.	CASSYGNVYGEQFF	TGTGCCAGCAGTTACGGAAATGTCTACGGTGAGCAGTTCTTC
TRBV2	once	TRBJ1-1	.	CASSENPDSNTEAFF	TGTGCCAGCAGTGAAAACCCAGATTCGAACACTGAAGCTTTCTTT
TRBV5-8	.	TRBJ1-2	.	CASSLPGINYGYTF	TGTGCCAGCAGCTTACCAGGGATTAACTATGGCTACACCTTC
TRBV5-1	few	TRBJ1-1	.	CASRSEGGRTEAFF	TGCGCCAGCAGATCGGAGGGCGGGCGGACTGAAGCTTTCTTT
TRBV7-8	.	TRBJ2-3	TRBD2	CASSLEAGGFPDTQYF	TGTGCCAGCAGCTTAGAGGCGGGGGGATTCCCAGATACGCAGTATTTT
TRBV9	.	TRBJ1-6	.	CASSASPGGPNSPLHF	TGTGCCAGCAGCGCCTCCCCCGGGGGCCCCAATTCACCCCTCCACTTT
TRBV7-9	.	TRBJ1-3	.	CASSGNTRGTIYF	TGTGCCAGCAGCGGGAACACCCGCGGCACCATATATTTT
TRBV28	.	TRBJ1-1	.	CASSLNRRGAFF	TGTGCCAGCAGTCTAAATAGGCGGGGAGCTTTCTTT
TRBV5-5	.	TRBJ1-5	.	CASSLFPQDNNQPQHF	TGTGCCAGCAGCTTGTTCCCCCAGGACAACAATCAGCCCCAGCATTTT
TRBV25-1	.	TRBJ1-4	.	CASSEYGEEKLFF	TGTGCCAGCAGTGAATACGGGGAAGAAAAACTGTTTTTT
TRBV7-9	.	TRBJ2-2	.	CASSFTGAGELFF	TGTGCCAGCAGCTTTACTGGGGCCGGGGAGCTGTTTTTT
TRBV12-3/TRBV12-4	once	TRBJ1-2	.	CASSFQYGYTF	TGTGCCAGCAGTTTCCAATATGGCTACACCTTC
TRBV14	.	TRBJ1-2	.	CASSQGLDGYTF	TGTGCCAGCAGTCAGGGTTTAGATGGCTACACCTTC
TRBV5-4	.	TRBJ1-6	TRBD1	CASSSRTGPGSPLHF	TGTGCCAGCAGCAGCCGGACAGGTCCTGGTTCACCCCTCCACTTT
TRBV10-1	.	TRBJ1-1	TRBD1	CASSGSGQGMNTEAFF	TGCGCCAGCAGTGGGAGTGGACAGGGAATGAACACTGAAGCTTTCTTT
TRBV27	.	TRBJ1-6	.	CASRLSLNGSPLHF	TGTGCCAGCAGGTTGTCCTTGAACGGGTCACCCCTCCACTTT
TRBV11-3	.	TRBJ1-6	.	CASSPDGSINNSPLHF	TGTGCCAGCAGTCCGGACGGGAGTATCAACAATTCACCCCTCCACTTT
TRBV6-6	.	TRBJ1-5	.	CASTLPGSAQPQHF	TGTGCCAGCACCCTACCGGGGTCGGCTCAGCCCCAGCATTTT
TRBV19	few	TRBJ1-5	.	CASSLARGSRNQPQHF	TGTGCCAGTAGTCTCGCTCGGGGTTCGCGCAATCAGCCCCAGCATTTT
TRBV28	.	TRBJ1-1	TRBD1	CASVPGGLTEAFF	TGTGCCAGCGTCCCAGGGGGGCTCACTGAAGCTTTCTTT
TRBV27	once	TRBJ2-1	.	CASSFGREKNNEQFF	TGTGCCAGCAGTTTCGGCAGGGAGAAGAACAATGAGCAGTTCTTC